The entry below gives a single TCR beta chain sequence along with its context. As yet, its antigen is unknown. The data are from a study of vaccination effects on CD4 cells after COVID-19. Study as a whole: Each participant was given two doses of one vaccine (BNT162b2 or mRNA-1273).

The data were produced by immunoSEQ multiplex PCR, yet TCRdb's version contains in-frame clones alone and is incomplete. This table has some 30,000 clones, roughly two thirds appearing once. Whole-study results and caveats: Few convalescent patients and no early post-infection timepoints were included in the study.

Antigen-specific CD4+ T cells were first expanded with viral peptide pools by the ViraFEST assay and only then sequenced. Culture proceeded for about ten days, and CD4+ T cells were then isolated. Prior SARS-CoV-2 infection was absent in the vaccine recipients, as shown by negative nucleocapsid antibodies. A density of roughly 2 million PBMC per well was used; these cells were cultured with roughly 10 IU/ml IL-2 and around 10 ug/ml peptides. It was on days 3 and 7 that half the medium was replaced with IL-2 medium. V was trimmed by 0 bases and J by 1 base, leaving 6 bases between them. Germline V gene sequence: CDR1 MRHNA, CDR2 SNTAGT. The CDR3 is 14 amino acids.

This TCR was recovered from a human donor who received a COVID-19 vaccine. This rearrangement joins TRBV6-4 to TRBJ1-2; D remains ambiguous. The sequences come from CD4+ T cells from PBMCs cultured with SARS-CoV-2 spike peptides, collected before COVID-19 vaccination. The CDR3 region has the DNA TGTGCCAGCAGTGACTCGGGTTATAACTATGGCTACACCTTC. Amino acids: CASSDSGYNYGYTF.